Reported below is one T cell receptor (beta chain). Trimming took 8 bases from V and 2 from J; bases not matched to a gene: 6. Per the germline V gene, CDR1 is MNHEY and CDR2 is SVGAGI. The CDR3 runs 14 residues. This entry belongs to a study of blood T cell repertoires in COVID-19. Study information: Both acute and convalescent COVID-19 samples were obtained from the United States, Italy and Spain. From T cells, B-cell-depleted T cells, or PBMCs came the material, which was cDNA or gDNA.

Original methodology: Cell counts per sample came from amplifying reference gene primers. TCRdb keeps only in-frame clones here, not all; method: immunoSEQ multiplex PCR. The DNA gave D and trimming, while V, J and clone size come from that table. Of about 300,000 clones in the sample, 84% were seen once. The sequence was obtained from a human donor with COVID-19, enrolled during active disease. The donor label of this sample is uncertain. Material for sequencing was peripheral blood. The chain recombines TRBV6-5 with TRBJ1-1; 9 nucleotides match TRBD1. This CDR3 reads CASRRDRDNTEAFF. CDR3 nucleotides: TGTGCCAGCCGACGGGACAGGGACAACACTGAAGCTTTCTTT.